These 23 T cell receptor beta chains share one sample of origin, sequenced in a study of cytomegalovirus exposure and HLA in healthy donors (dated by TCRdb to the late 2010s). The library relied on the immunoSEQ multiplex PCR assay. For the multiplex PCR, a mixture combining 60 forward primers for TCR Vbeta segments and 13 reverse primers for TCR Jbeta segments was used. TCRdb took this table from immuneACCESS and kept in-frame rearrangements with V and J called. Such tables lack part of the clones; where checked against another copy, unresolved V genes explain under half of the gap, and the rest is unexplained. This sample gives over 70,000 clones in total; around four fifths of them show up just once. The ten largest account for 1.4% of the sample. The sequencing sample was made of PBMCs. All receptors derive from a male donor in good health and CMV-seronegative.

The chain links TRBV2 to TRBJ2-3; TRBD1 matches 7 bases. V was clipped by 3 bases and J by 1 base; unmatched bases: 1. The CDR3 totals 14 residues. Germline values: CDR1 SNHLY, CDR2 FYNNEI. In DNA, the CDR3 is TGTGCCAGCAGTGACACAGGGGGCACAGATACGCAGTATTTT. Protein: CASSDTGGTDTQYF.

The chain combines TRBV7-2 with TRBJ2-1; 8 nucleotides line up with TRBD2. Trimming took 4 bases from V and 7 from J; bases not matched to a gene: 12. The germline CDR1 and CDR2 sequences are SGHTA and FQGNSA. The CDR3 is 16 amino acids. The CDR3 region is CASSSEIGGETNEQFF. The CDR3 DNA follows: TGTGCCAGCAGCTCTGAGATCGGGGGGGAGACGAATGAGCAGTTCTTC.

The genes are TRBV5-1 and TRBJ2-7; 7 nucleotides agree with TRBD1. Germline-derived CDR1 and CDR2 are SGHRS and YFSETQ. This CDR3 comprises 14 residues. V lost 6 bases and J lost 3; bases outside the gene matches: 9. CDR3: CASTPRDSYYEQYF. In DNA form, the CDR3 reads TGCGCCAGCACCCCTCGGGACAGCTACTACGAGCAGTACTTC.

The gene calls are TRBV27 and TRBJ2-7; D may be TRBD2 (6 bases). V shed 2 bases and J shed 2 bases, with 10 bases lying between them. CDR3 size: 14 residues. The germline V gene has CDR1 MNHEY and CDR2 SMNVEV (reference sequence). CDR3 in amino acids: CASSLTGAPYEQYF. Written as DNA, the CDR3 is TGTGCCAGCAGTTTAACGGGAGCCCCCTACGAGCAGTACTTC.

The J gene is TRBJ2-1, the V gene TRBV9; no definite D call. Germline CDR1 and CDR2: SGDLS and YYNGEE. The V end was cut by 3 bases, the J end by 10 bases, with 14 bases between. The CDR3 length is 13 residues. The CDR3 DNA follows: TGTGCCAGCAGCGGCTACCAGGTCCTCGAGCAGTTCTTC. Amino acid sequence: CASSGYQVLEQFF.

This clone was recorded once. This chain links TRBV11-3 with TRBJ2-7; 8 bases agree with TRBD1. The ends lost 5 bases at V and 6 bases at J; junction bases unmatched: 6. CDR1 is SGHNT and CDR2 is YENEEA in the germline V gene. This CDR3 contains 13 residues. CDR3 residues: CASSQIQGGEQYF. The CDR3 nucleotides read TGTGCCAGCAGCCAAATACAGGGGGGCGAGCAGTACTTC.

The CDR3 DNA is TGTGCCAGTAGGGGACTAGCGGGAGATATTGCTGTCGGGTCCTACAATGAGCAGTTCTTC. Translation gives CASRGLAGDIAVGSYNEQFF. V is TRBV19 and J is TRBJ2-1, with 14 positions matching TRBD2. The junction had 14 bases not matched to a gene; V was cut back by 6 bases and J by 1 base. The V gene's germline CDR1 is LNHDA and CDR2 SQIVND (reference sequence). The CDR3 has 20 amino acids.

The J gene is TRBJ2-2, the V gene TRBV5-1, with D unresolved. Germline CDR1 is SGHRS and CDR2 is YFSETQ. The CDR3 is made up of 14 amino acids. Trimming removed 0 bases at V and 3 bases at J, with 6 bases between. CDR3 residues: CASSLGRDTGELFF. The CDR3 DNA reads TGCGCCAGCAGCTTGGGCCGGGACACCGGGGAGCTGTTTTTT.

This clone has just a few counts. The rearrangement uses TRBV7-3 and TRBJ1-1, with a weak D call TRBD1 (5 bases). The CDR3 runs to 16 residues. CDR1 and CDR2 (germline): SGHTA, FQGTGA. V was shortened by 4 bases and J by 3 bases, with 18 bases between the two germline ends. For the CDR3, the DNA is TGTGCCAGCAGCTCAGGAGGAGGGGCGCGGTACACTGAAGCTTTCTTT. The encoded protein is CASSSGGGARYTEAFF.

J is TRBJ2-1 and V is TRBV7-3; the match to TRBD1 covers 7 bases. CDR3 length: 14 amino acids. Germline loops: CDR1 SGHTA, CDR2 FQGTGA. The J segment lost 8 bases and the V segment lost 4 bases, leaving 8 bases of the junction unmatched. The DNA for the CDR3 is TGTGCCAGCAGCTCCGGACAGGTCAGCCATGAGCAGTTCTTC. This translates into CASSSGQVSHEQFF.

The V gene is TRBV2, the J gene TRBJ1-5; 8 bases are shared with TRBD1. The length of the CDR3 is 16 residues. V was clipped by 3 bases and J by 0 bases; unmatched bases: 4. CDR1 and CDR2 (germline): SNHLY, FYNNEI. The CDR3 DNA is TGTGCCAGCAGTGAGACAGGGGAATATAGCAATCAGCCCCAGCATTTT. It translates to CASSETGEYSNQPQHF. Together with reference TRBV2 and TRBJ1-5, the CDR3 gives the full variable domain: EPEVTQTPSHQVTQMGQEVILRCVPISNHLYFYWYRQILGQKVEFLVSFYNNEISEKSEIFDDQFSVERPDGSNFTLKIRSTKLEDSAMYFCASSETGEYSNQPQHFGDGTRLSIL.

V gene TRBV5-4 combines with J gene TRBJ2-7; D may be TRBD1 (5 bases). Germline CDR1 is SGHNT and CDR2 is YYREEE (reference sequence). The CDR3 runs 14 residues. V gave up 4 bases and J gave up 0 bases, with 11 bases separating them. The CDR3 DNA reads as TGTGCCAGCAGCCTTTTTGACAGCTCCTACGAGCAGTACTTC. Translated, it gives CASSLFDSSYEQYF.

The gene calls are TRBV11-2 and TRBJ1-6, with 8 positions matching TRBD1. V shed 5 bases, J shed 7 bases, and the junction held 10 bases outside the gene matches. This CDR3 has 16 amino acids. The germline V gene encodes CDR1 SGHAT and CDR2 FQNNGV. Written as DNA, the CDR3 is TGTGCCAGCAGCCAGTCCCAACAGGGGGTAAATTCACCCCTCCACTTT. Protein sequence: CASSQSQQGVNSPLHF.

V is TRBV5-1 and J is TRBJ2-7, with TRBD2 identical over 7 bases. This CDR3 region has 15 residues. Trimming cost V 4 bases and J 3 bases; bases outside gene matches: 10. Germline V gene sequence: CDR1 SGHRS, CDR2 YFSETQ. The CDR3 DNA sequence: TGCGCCAGCAGCGTCCCGGGAGCGGGGAACTACGAGCAGTACTTC. This gives the protein CASSVPGAGNYEQYF.

The count of this clone is one. The chain couples TRBV4-3 to TRBJ1-1; D perhaps matches TRBD1 (5 bases). V dropped 3 bases and J dropped 6 bases, with 14 bases sitting between them. Germline CDR1 reads LGHNA; CDR2 reads YSLEER. This CDR3 contains 14 residues. This chain's CDR3 is CASSQVNGGPEAFF. DNA for the CDR3: TGCGCCAGCAGCCAGGTAAACGGGGGACCTGAAGCTTTCTTT.

V gene TRBV4-3 combines with J gene TRBJ1-5; 7 nucleotides align to TRBD1. The germline CDR1 and CDR2 sequences are LGHNA and YSLEER. Unmatched junction bases numbered 3, after V lost 0 bases and J lost 1 base. This CDR3 is 16 amino acids long. In nucleotides, the CDR3 is TGCGCCAGCAGCCAAGATGAGGGGGCCAGCAATCAGCCCCAGCATTTT. This sequence encodes CASSQDEGASNQPQHF.

This clone was seen only once. An end of the junction differs from the germline gene, which may be a read error. V usage is TRBV11-2 and J usage is TRBJ2-4, with 10 bases aligning to TRBD1. Germline CDR1 and CDR2: SGHAT and FQNNGV. The CDR3 length is 13 residues. CDR3: CASSLYRQGAVDF. CDR3 DNA: TGTGCCAGCAGCCTCTATCGACAGGGGGCCGTTGATTTC.

The chain is built from TRBV28 and TRBJ1-5, with D tentatively TRBD1 (5 bases). Germline CDR1 MDHEN, CDR2 SYDVKM. This CDR3 is built from 20 residues. V dropped 5 bases and J dropped 0 bases, with 26 bases sitting between them. The CDR3 spells CASSPFPFRDRTYSNQPQHF. The CDR3 DNA reads TGTGCCAGCAGTCCCTTCCCCTTCCGAGACAGAACATATAGCAATCAGCCCCAGCATTTT.

The genes are TRBV10-1 and TRBJ2-2, with D possibly being TRBD1 (6 bases). The CDR3 has 18 residues. The V gene lost 0 bases and the J gene lost 0 bases, with 14 bases spanning the gap. Germline loops: CDR1 WNHNN, CDR2 SYGVQD (reference sequence). The CDR3 DNA follows: TGCGCCAGCAGTGAGTCGGCGAAACAGGGTGCGAACACCGGGGAGCTGTTTTTT. This gives the protein CASSESAKQGANTGELFF.

The chain employs TRBV28 and TRBJ2-5; 7 positions agree with TRBD2. Germline V gene sequence: CDR1 MDHEN, CDR2 SYDVKM. The CDR3 totals 11 residues. With V trimmed by 3 bases and J by 13 bases, 5 bases remained unmatched. The CDR3 protein is CASSFSGRGYF. The CDR3, as DNA: TGTGCCAGCAGTTTTTCGGGGAGGGGGTACTTC.

The chain uses TRBV7-2 and TRBJ2-7; 9 positions agree with TRBD2. With V trimmed by 0 bases and J by 5 bases, 5 bases remained unmatched. The V gene's germline CDR1 is SGHTA and CDR2 FQGNSA. This CDR3 has 15 residues. As DNA, the CDR3 is TGTGCCAGCAGCTTAGCCGGGACTAGCCATAACGAGCAGTACTTC. The encoded protein is CASSLAGTSHNEQYF.

This chain links TRBV6-5 with TRBJ2-5; unclear D gene. Trimming took off 6 bases at V and 7 bases at J, with 12 bases between the two ends. From germline, CDR1 is MNHEY and CDR2 SVGAGI. The CDR3 consists of 12 residues. CDR3 DNA sequence: TGTGCCAGCAGGTCTGGATCGGGGACCCAGTACTTC. It is translated as CASRSGSGTQYF.

The chain links TRBV9 to TRBJ2-6; TRBD2 agrees at 7 bases. The CDR3 runs to 19 residues. V lost 0 bases, J lost 0 bases, and 9 bases stayed unmatched. Germline V CDR1 and CDR2: SGDLS, YYNGEE. This CDR3 reads CASSVGGRGWGSGANVLTF. DNA of the CDR3: TGTGCCAGCAGCGTAGGGGGGAGGGGTTGGGGCTCTGGGGCCAACGTCCTGACTTTC.